This T cell receptor beta chain appears in the sequencing data of a study of blood T cell repertoires in COVID-19. Sequencing used immunoSEQ multiplex PCR; TCRdb keeps in-frame clones, though not all of them. Seen here are approximately 120,000 clones, approximately 85% observed once, and the top ten hold around 3%. This sequence originates from a woman of 80 years or more with COVID-19, enrolled during active disease. Sequenced input: peripheral blood.

The CDR3 loop is CASSSSGTFAGGANVLTF. CDR3 DNA: TGTGCCAGCAGTTCGTCCGGGACTTTCGCGGGGGGGGCCAACGTCCTGACTTTC. J is TRBJ2-6 and V is TRBV27, with D tentatively TRBD2 (6 bases). Deletions cut 4 bases from V and 4 bases from J, with 20 bases between. Germline CDR1 is MNHEY and CDR2 is SMNVEV (reference sequence). CDR3 length: 18 amino acids.